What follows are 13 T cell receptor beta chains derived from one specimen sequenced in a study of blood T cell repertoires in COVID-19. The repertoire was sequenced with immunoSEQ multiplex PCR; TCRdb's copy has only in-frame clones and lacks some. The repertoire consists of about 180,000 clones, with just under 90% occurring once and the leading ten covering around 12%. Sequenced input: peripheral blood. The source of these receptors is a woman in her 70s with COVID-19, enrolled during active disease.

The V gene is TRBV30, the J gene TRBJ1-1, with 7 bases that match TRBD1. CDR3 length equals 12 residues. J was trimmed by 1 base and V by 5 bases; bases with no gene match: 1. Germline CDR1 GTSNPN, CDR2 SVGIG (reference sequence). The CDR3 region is CAWAGGNTEAFF. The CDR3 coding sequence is TGTGCCTGGGCAGGGGGGAACACTGAAGCTTTCTTT.

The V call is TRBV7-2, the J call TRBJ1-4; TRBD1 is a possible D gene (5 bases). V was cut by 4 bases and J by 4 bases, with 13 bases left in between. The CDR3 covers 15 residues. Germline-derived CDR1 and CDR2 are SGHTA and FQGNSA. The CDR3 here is CASSSFAGRNEKLFF. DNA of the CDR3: TGTGCCAGCAGCTCCTTTGCGGGACGTAATGAAAAACTGTTTTTT. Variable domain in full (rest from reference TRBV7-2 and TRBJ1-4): GAGVSQSPSNKVTEKGKDVELRCDPISGHTALYWYRQSLGQGLEFLIYFQGNSAPDKSGLPSDRFSAERTGGSVSTLTIQRTQQEDSAVYLCASSSFAGRNEKLFFGSGTQLSVL.

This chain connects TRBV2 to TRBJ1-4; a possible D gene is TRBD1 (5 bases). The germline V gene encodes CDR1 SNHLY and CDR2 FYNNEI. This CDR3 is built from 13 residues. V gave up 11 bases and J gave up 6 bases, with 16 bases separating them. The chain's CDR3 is CAGSGGYDEKLFF. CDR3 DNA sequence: TGTGCCGGAAGCGGGGGATATGATGAAAAACTGTTTTTT.

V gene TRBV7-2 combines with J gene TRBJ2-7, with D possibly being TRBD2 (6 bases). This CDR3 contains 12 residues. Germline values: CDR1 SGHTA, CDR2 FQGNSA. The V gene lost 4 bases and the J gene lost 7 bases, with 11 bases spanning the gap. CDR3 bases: TGTGCCAGCAGCTCTCAGCGGGTTGAGCAGTACTTC. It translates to CASSSQRVEQYF.

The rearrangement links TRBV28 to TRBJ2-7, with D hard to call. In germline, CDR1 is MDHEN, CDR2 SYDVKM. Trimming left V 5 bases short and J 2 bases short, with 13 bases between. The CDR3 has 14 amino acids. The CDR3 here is CASSKIVSPYEQYF. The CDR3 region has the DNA TGTGCCAGCAGTAAAATAGTGTCCCCCTACGAGCAGTACTTC. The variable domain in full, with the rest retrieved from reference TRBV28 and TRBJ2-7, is DVKVTQSSRYLVKRTGEKVFLECVQDMDHENMFWYRQDPGLGLRLIYFSYDVKMKEKGDIPEGYSVSREKKERFSLILESASTNQTSMYLCASSKIVSPYEQYFGPGTRLTVT.

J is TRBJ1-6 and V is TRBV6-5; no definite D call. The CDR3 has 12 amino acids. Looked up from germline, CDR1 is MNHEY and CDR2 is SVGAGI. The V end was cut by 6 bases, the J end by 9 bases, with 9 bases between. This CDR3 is CASRTTGSPLHF. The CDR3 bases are TGTGCCAGCAGAACTACGGGTTCACCCCTCCACTTT.

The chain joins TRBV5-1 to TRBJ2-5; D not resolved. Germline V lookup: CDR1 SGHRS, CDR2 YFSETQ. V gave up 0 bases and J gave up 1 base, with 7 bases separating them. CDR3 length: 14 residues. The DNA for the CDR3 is TGCGCCAGCAGCTTGGGGGCAGCCCAAGAGACCCAGTACTTC. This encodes CASSLGAAQETQYF.

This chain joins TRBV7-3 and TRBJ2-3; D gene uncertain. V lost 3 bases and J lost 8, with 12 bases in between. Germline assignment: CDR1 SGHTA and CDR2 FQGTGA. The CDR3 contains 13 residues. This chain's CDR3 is CASSLSAEATQYF. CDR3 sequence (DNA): TGTGCCAGCAGCTTGAGCGCAGAGGCTACGCAGTATTTT. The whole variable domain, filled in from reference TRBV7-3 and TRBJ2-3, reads GAGVSQTPSNKVTEKGKYVELRCDPISGHTALYWYRQSLGQGPEFLIYFQGTGAADDSGLPNDRFFAVRPEGSVSTLKIQRTERGDSAVYLCASSLSAEATQYFGPGTRLTVL.

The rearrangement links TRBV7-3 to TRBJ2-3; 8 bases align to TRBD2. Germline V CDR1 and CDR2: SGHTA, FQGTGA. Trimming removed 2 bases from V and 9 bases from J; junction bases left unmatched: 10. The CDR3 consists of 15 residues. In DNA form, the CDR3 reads TGTGCCAGCAGCTTAGGGGGTAGCGGGGTCCGAACGCAGTATTTT. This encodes CASSLGGSGVRTQYF.

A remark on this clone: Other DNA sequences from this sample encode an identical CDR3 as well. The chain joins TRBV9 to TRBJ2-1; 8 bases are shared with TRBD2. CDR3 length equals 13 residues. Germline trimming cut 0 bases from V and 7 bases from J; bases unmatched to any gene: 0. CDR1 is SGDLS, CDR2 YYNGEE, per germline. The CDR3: CASSVGGGNEQFF. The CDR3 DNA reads TGTGCCAGCAGCGTAGGCGGGGGGAATGAGCAGTTCTTC.

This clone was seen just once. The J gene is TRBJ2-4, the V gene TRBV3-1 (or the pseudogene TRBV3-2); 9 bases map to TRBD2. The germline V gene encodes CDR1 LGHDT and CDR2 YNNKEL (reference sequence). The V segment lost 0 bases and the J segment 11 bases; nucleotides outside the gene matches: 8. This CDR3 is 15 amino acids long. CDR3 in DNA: TGTGCCAGCAGCCAAGATATTAGCGGGAGTTACTTTCAGTACTTC. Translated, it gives CASSQDISGSYFQYF.

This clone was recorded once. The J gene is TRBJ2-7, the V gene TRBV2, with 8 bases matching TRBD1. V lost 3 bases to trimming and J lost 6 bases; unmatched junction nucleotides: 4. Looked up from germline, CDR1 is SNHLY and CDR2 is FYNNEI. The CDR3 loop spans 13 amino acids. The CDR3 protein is CASSDQGAGEQYF. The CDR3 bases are TGTGCCAGCAGTGATCAGGGGGCAGGCGAGCAGTACTTC. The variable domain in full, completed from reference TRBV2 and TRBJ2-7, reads EPEVTQTPSHQVTQMGQEVILRCVPISNHLYFYWYRQILGQKVEFLVSFYNNEISEKSEIFDDQFSVERPDGSNFTLKIRSTKLEDSAMYFCASSDQGAGEQYFGPGTRLTVT.

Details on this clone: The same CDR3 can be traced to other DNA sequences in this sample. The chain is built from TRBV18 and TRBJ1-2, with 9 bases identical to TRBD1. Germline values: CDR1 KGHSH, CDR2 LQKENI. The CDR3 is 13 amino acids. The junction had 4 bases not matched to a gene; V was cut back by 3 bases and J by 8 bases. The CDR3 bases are TGTGCCAGCTCACCCAGGGACAGGGACGGCTACACCTTC. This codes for CASSPRDRDGYTF.